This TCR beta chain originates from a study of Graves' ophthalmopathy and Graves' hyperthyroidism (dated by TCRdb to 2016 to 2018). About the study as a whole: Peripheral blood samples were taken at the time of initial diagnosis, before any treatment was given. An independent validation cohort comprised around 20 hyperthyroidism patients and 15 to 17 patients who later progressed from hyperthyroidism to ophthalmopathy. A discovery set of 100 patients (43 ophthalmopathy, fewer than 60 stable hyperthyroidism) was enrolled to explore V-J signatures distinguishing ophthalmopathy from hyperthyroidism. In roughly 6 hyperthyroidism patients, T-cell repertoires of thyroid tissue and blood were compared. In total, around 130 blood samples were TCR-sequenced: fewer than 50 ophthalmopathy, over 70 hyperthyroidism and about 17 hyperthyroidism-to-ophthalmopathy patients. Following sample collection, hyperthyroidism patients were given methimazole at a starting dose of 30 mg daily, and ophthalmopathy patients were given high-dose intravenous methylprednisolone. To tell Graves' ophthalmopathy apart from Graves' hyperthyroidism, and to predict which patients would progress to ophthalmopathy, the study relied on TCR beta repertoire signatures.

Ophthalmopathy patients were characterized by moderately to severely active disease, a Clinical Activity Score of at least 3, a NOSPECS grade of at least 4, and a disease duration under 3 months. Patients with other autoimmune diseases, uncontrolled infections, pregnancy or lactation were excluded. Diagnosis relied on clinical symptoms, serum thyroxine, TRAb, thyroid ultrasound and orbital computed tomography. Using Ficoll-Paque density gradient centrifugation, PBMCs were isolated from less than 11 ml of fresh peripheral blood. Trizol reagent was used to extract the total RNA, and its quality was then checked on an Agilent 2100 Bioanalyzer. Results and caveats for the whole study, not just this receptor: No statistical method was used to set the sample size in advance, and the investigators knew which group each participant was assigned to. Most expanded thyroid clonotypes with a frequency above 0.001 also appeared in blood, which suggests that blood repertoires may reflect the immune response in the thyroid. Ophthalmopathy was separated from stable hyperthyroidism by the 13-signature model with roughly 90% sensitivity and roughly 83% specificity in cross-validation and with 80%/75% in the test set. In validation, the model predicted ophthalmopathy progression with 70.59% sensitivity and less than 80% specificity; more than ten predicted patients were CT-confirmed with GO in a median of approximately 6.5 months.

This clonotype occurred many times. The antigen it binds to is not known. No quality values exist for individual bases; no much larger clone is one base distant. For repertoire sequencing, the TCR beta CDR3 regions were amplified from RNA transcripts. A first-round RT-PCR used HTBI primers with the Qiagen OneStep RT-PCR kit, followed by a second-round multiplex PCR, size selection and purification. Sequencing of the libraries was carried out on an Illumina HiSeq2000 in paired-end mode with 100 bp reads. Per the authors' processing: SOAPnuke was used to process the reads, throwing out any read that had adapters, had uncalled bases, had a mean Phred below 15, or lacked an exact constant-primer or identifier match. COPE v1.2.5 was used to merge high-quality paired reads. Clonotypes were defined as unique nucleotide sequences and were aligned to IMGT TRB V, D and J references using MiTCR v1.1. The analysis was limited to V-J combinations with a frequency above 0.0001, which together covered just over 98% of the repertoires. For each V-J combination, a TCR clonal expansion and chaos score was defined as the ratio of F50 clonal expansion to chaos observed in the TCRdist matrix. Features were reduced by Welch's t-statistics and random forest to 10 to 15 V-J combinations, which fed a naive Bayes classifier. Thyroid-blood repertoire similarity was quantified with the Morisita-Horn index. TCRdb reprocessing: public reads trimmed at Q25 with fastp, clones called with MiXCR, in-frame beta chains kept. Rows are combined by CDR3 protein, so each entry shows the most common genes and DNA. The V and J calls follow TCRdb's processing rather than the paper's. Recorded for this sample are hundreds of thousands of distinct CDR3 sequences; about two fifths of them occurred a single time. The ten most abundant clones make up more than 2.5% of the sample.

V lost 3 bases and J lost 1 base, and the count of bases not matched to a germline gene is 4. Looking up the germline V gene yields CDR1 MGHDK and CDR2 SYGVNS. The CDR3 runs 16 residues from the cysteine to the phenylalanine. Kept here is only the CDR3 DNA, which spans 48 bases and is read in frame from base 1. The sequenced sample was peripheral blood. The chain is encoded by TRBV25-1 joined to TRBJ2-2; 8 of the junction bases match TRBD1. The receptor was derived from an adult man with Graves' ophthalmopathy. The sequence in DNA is TGTGCCAGCAGTGACTCCGGACAGGGGAACACCGGGGAGCTGTTTTTT. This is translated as CASSDSGQGNTGELFF.